This TCR beta chain was recorded in a study of T cell repertoires in cytomegalovirus infection. General study results and limits: Clonotype analysis showed dominance of the ex vivo response by HLA-C-restricted CMV-specific TCR beta clonotypes.

Looked up from germline, CDR1 is SEHNR and CDR2 is FQNEAQ (reference sequence). The CDR3 length is 16 residues. V was trimmed by 7 bases and J by 0 bases, leaving 19 bases between them. MiXCR, applied by TCRdb to the reads, yields one record per CDR3 protein. The sample has approximately 990,000 distinct CDR3 sequences; roughly 30% are singletons. In the case of this clonotype: The antigen is unknown.

This clonotype was obtained from a human donor in good health (CMV status not recorded). Some clones in this sample may be carry-over from other donors' samples. The J gene is TRBJ2-7, the V gene TRBV7-9; weak D call: TRBD1 (6 bases). This specimen was cultured CD8+ T cells from PBMCs, taken from culture after CMV antigen stimulation. This chain's CDR3 is CASTLMDPGASYEQYF. CDR3 sequence (DNA): TGTGCCAGCACCCTAATGGACCCAGGGGCCTCCTACGAGCAGTACTTC. The entire variable domain, with the rest obtained from reference TRBV7-9 and TRBJ2-7, is as follows: DTGVSQNPRHKITKRGQNVTFRCDPISEHNRLYWYRQTLGQGPEFLTYFQNEAQLEKSRLLSDRFSAERPKGSFSTLEIQRTEQGDSAMYLCASTLMDPGASYEQYFGPGTRLTVT.